The clone carrying this TCR beta chain has a handful of counts. No antigen is known for it. Reverse transcription of all isolated RNA meant that expressed TCRB transcripts were sequenced. Sequenced by immunoSEQ multiplex PCR; TCRdb stores in-frame clones only, minus some. The sample has more than 300,000 clones, over 9.5% seen once. Using CD45RO/CCR7/CD25/CD127/CD95/CD27, CD4+ naive, central memory, regulatory and stem cell-like memory cells were sorted. This sample was taken from a study of beta chain features in type 1 diabetes. Overall study results and limits: Insertions at VDJ junctions were less frequent in type 1 diabetes patients. These patients also deleted more nucleotides at the same junctions. It was possible that PCR favored shorter templates, equally so in patients and controls. Sequencing from cDNA could over-represent high-TCR-expressing cells. Researchers report that Type 1 diabetes patients had moderately but significantly shorter TCRB CDR3s across all four CD4+ subsets.

The receptor comes from a woman aged 18 to 35 with type 1 diabetes. Sequencing was carried out using naive CD4+ T cells from blood.

CDR3 nucleotides: TGTGCCAGCAGCGTGGGACAGCCAAATTCACCCCTCCACTTT. This sequence encodes CASSVGQPNSPLHF. The rearrangement uses TRBV9 and TRBJ1-6; 7 bases map to TRBD1. CDR3 size: 14 residues. Germline V lookup: CDR1 SGDLS, CDR2 YYNGEE. Unmatched junction bases numbered 3, after V lost 2 bases and J lost 7 bases.